This paragraph covers one T cell receptor beta chain sequence. The source of the sample is a study of blood T cell repertoires in COVID-19. Study overall: The study drew acute and convalescent COVID-19 samples from the United States, Italy and Spain. In each case, the material was cDNA or gDNA derived from T cells, B-cell-depleted T cells, or PBMCs.

J was trimmed by 4 bases and V by 2 bases; bases with no gene match: 4. The CDR3 is made up of 15 amino acids. Germline V gives CDR1 MDHEN, CDR2 SYDVKM. Method: immunoSEQ multiplex PCR; TCRdb's copy keeps in-frame clones and lacks some. The sample records tens of thousands of clones, around 90% being singletons. Sequences were obtained from peripheral blood. This TCR was sampled from a man aged 50 or older with acute or convalescent COVID-19. The chain has TRBV28 and TRBJ2-2, with 7 bases fitting TRBD1. The CDR3 DNA follows: TGTGCCAGCAGTTTACTAACAGGGGTCACCGGGGAGCTGTTTTTT. It codes for CASSLLTGVTGELFF.